This T cell receptor beta chain was documented in a study of blood T cell repertoires in COVID-19. The germline V and J ends were trimmed by 6 bases and 7 bases, with 16 bases remaining between them. Germline CDR1 reads SNHLY; CDR2 reads FYNNEI. This CDR3 comprises 14 residues. TCRdb's copy holds only in-frame clones and misses some; the assay was immunoSEQ multiplex PCR. Among some 220,000 clones listed, approximately 85% were seen once. The chain joins TRBV2 to TRBJ2-1; a possible D gene is TRBD1 (5 bases). The TCR was taken from a woman between 65 and 79 years old with COVID-19, enrolled during active disease. Sample: peripheral blood. CDR3 DNA sequence: TGTGCCAGCAGGGCCAGACAGTTACTGAATGAGCAGTTCTTC. It encodes CASRARQLLNEQFF.